These 4 T cell receptor beta chains were sequenced from one sample in a study of CD8+ T cells in alopecia areata. Reverse transcription of extracted RNA yielded cDNA, which provided the sequencing template. The data were produced by immunoSEQ multiplex PCR, yet TCRdb's version contains in-frame clones alone and is incomplete. Seen here are approximately 150,000 clones, 50% to 65% observed once, and the top ten hold less than 5%. The specimen sequenced was CD4+ T cells sorted from blood. These receptors all stem from a human donor in good health.

The genes are TRBV15 and TRBJ2-5, with 8 bases fitting TRBD2. In germline, CDR1 is LNHNV, CDR2 YYDKDF (reference sequence). This CDR3 has 13 amino acids. V dropped 4 bases and J dropped 4; count of bases not matched to a gene: 2. The CDR3: CATSTGRGETQYF. The CDR3 coding sequence is TGTGCCACCAGCACCGGGAGGGGAGAGACCCAGTACTTC.

CDR3 sequence (DNA): TGTGCCAGCAGCGTAGCTTCTGCGGGCGGGGAGCTGTTTTTT. Its translation: CASSVASAGGELFF. The rearrangement links TRBV9 to TRBJ2-2, with D perhaps TRBD2 (5 bases). The germline V gene encodes CDR1 SGDLS and CDR2 YYNGEE. CDR3 length equals 14 residues. Trimming took off 0 bases at V and 7 bases at J, with 10 bases between the two ends.

The chain has TRBV9 and TRBJ1-3, with 7 positions matching TRBD1. V lost 2 bases to trimming and J lost 1 base; unmatched junction nucleotides: 3. Germline values: CDR1 SGDLS, CDR2 YYNGEE. This CDR3 contains 15 residues. CDR3 loop: CASSVQGVSGNTIYF. DNA for the CDR3: TGTGCCAGCAGCGTTCAGGGGGTATCTGGAAACACCATATATTTT.

The table lists this clone with a few counts. The chain joins TRBV19 to TRBJ2-2; 7 positions agree with TRBD2. This CDR3 has 14 amino acids. The junction had 5 bases not matched to a gene; V was cut back by 7 bases and J by 3 bases. CDR1 is LNHDA, CDR2 SQIVND, per germline (reference sequence). The CDR3 loop is CASTPAGYTGELFF. The DNA of the CDR3 is TGTGCCAGTACACCAGCGGGGTACACCGGGGAGCTGTTTTTT. The full variable domain, with the rest looked up from reference TRBV19 and TRBJ2-2, is DGGITQSPKYLFRKEGQNVTLSCEQNLNHDAMYWYRQDPGQGLRLIYYSQIVNDFQKGDIAEGYSVSREKKESFPLTVTSAQKNPTAFYLCASTPAGYTGELFFGEGSRLTVL.